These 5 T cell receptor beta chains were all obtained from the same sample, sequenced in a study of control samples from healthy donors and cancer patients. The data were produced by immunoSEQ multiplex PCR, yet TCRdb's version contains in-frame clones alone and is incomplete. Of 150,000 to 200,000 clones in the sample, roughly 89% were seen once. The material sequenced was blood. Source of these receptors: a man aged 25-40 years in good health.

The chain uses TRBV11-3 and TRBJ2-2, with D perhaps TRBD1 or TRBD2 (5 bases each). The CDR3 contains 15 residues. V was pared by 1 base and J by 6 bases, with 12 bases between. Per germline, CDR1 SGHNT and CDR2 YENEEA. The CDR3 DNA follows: TGTGCCAGCAGCTTAGCCGGGGCGACCTCCGGGGAGCTGTTTTTT. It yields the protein CASSLAGATSGELFF. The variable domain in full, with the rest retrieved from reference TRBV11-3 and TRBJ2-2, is EAGVVQSPRYKIIEKKQPVAFWCNPISGHNTLYWYLQNLGQGPELLIRYENEEAVDDSQLPKDRFSAERLKGVDSTLKIQPAELGDSAVYLCASSLAGATSGELFFGEGSRLTVL.

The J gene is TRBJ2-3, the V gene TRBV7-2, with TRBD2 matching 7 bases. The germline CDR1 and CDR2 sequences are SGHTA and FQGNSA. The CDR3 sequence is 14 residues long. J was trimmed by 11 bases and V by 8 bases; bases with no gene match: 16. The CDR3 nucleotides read TGTGCCAGCCCACACCCCTCGGGCGGGGGAAAGCAGTATTTT. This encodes CASPHPSGGGKQYF.

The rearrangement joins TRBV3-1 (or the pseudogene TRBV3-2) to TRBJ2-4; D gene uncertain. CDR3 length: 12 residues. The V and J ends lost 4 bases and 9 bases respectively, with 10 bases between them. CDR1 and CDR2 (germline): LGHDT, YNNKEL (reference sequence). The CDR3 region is CASSLRTGIQYF. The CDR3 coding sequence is TGTGCCAGCAGCCTAAGGACGGGCATTCAGTACTTC.

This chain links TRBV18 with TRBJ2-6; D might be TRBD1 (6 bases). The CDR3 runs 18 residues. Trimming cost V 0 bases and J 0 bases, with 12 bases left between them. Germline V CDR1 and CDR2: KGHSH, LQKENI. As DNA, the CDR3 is TGTGCCAGCTCACCACCGGGACACCTCGCCTCTGGGGCCAACGTCCTGACTTTC. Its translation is CASSPPGHLASGANVLTF. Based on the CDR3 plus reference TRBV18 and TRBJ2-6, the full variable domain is NAGVMQNPRHLVRRRGQEARLRCSPMKGHSHVYWYRQLPEEGLKFMVYLQKENIIDESGMPKERFSAEFPKEGPSILRIQQVVRGDSAAYFCASSPPGHLASGANVLTFGAGSRLTVL.

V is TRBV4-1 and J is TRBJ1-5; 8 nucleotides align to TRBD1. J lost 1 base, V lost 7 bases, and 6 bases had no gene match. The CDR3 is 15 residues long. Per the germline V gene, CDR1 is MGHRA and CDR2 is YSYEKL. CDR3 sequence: CASTPGGLSNQPQHF. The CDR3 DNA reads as TGCGCCAGCACACCAGGGGGCTTAAGCAATCAGCCCCAGCATTTT.